Listed here are 30 T cell receptor beta chains from one sample, sequenced in a study of T cell repertoires and HLA-DP antigens. For these receptors, no antigen is known. Libraries were prepared by immunoSEQ multiplex PCR; TCRdb keeps only in-frame clonotypes and omits some of them. This sample has about 89,000 clones, with around nine tenths found just once. Sequenced: CD4+ T cells from PBMCs. These receptors all come from a man in his fifties or sixties in good health and CMV-seronegative.

The chain is built from TRBV10-3 and TRBJ1-6; D gene uncertain. CDR3 length equals 14 residues. V dropped 6 bases and J dropped 7 bases, with 13 bases sitting between them. Germline CDR1 ENHRY, CDR2 SYGVKD. The CDR3 nucleotides are TGTGCCATCAGACCACCCATCAAAAATTCACCCCTCCACTTT. The encoded protein is CAIRPPIKNSPLHF.

The rearrangement uses TRBV19 and TRBJ2-3; tentatively, D is TRBD1 (5 bases). With 6 bases removed from V and 5 bases from J, the gap between germline ends came to 9 bases. CDR1 is LNHDA and CDR2 is SQIVND in the germline V gene (reference sequence). There are 12 residues in the CDR3. CDR3 loop: CASRQRGDTQYF. In DNA, the CDR3 is TGTGCCAGTAGGCAAAGGGGAGATACGCAGTATTTT.

This clone has only one observation. The rearrangement joins TRBV5-6 to TRBJ1-3; 12 positions match TRBD1. Trimming at V came to 4 bases and at J to 2 bases, leaving 10 bases not matched to a gene. The CDR3 contains 18 residues. The germline V gene encodes CDR1 SGHDT and CDR2 YYEEEE. The CDR3 DNA sequence: TGTGCCAGCAGCCCGGGACAGGGGGCAAGGTTTCCTGGAAACACCATATATTTT. It encodes CASSPGQGARFPGNTIYF.

The chain employs TRBV18 and TRBJ1-1; D remains unclear. V lost 5 bases, J lost 1 base, and 14 bases lay in between. Looked up from germline, CDR1 is KGHSH and CDR2 is LQKENI. The CDR3 runs 15 residues. The chain's CDR3 is CASSAGSGANTEAFF. CDR3 coding DNA: TGTGCCAGCTCAGCAGGATCCGGAGCGAACACTGAAGCTTTCTTT.

The chain couples TRBV4-3 to TRBJ1-6, with D unclear. The CDR3 consists of 15 residues. V was pared by 0 bases and J by 3 bases, with 6 bases between. Germline CDR1 LGHNA, CDR2 YSLEER. Here the CDR3 reads CASSQEANYNSPLHF. The CDR3 nucleotides read TGCGCCAGCAGCCAAGAAGCTAACTATAATTCACCCCTCCACTTT.

The chain couples TRBV5-1 to TRBJ1-2; 8 nucleotides line up with TRBD1. Germline-derived CDR1 and CDR2 are SGHRS and YFSETQ. With 0 bases clipped from V and 6 bases from J, the junction kept 7 bases outside the gene matches. The CDR3 loop spans 15 amino acids. The CDR3 DNA reads as TGCGCCAGCAGCTTGGAGGCCAGGGGGCTGGATGGCTACACCTTC. It codes for CASSLEARGLDGYTF.

This chain uses TRBV7-2 with TRBJ2-5; TRBD2 matches at 11 bases. J gave up 0 bases and V 5 bases, and 2 bases lay outside the gene matches. The V gene's germline CDR1 is SGHTA and CDR2 FQGNSA. The CDR3 loop spans 15 amino acids. The CDR3 DNA follows: TGTGCCAGCAGCGGGACTAGCGGCTACCAAGAGACCCAGTACTTC. It yields the protein CASSGTSGYQETQYF. Filled out from reference TRBV7-2 and TRBJ2-5, the complete variable domain reads GAGVSQSPSNKVTEKGKDVELRCDPISGHTALYWYRQSLGQGLEFLIYFQGNSAPDKSGLPSDRFSAERTGGSVSTLTIQRTQQEDSAVYLCASSGTSGYQETQYFGPGTRLLVL.

This chain links TRBV27 with TRBJ1-6; TRBD1 is a possible D gene (6 bases). V was clipped by 5 bases and J by 12 bases, with 11 bases between them. The CDR3 consists of 12 residues. The germline CDR1 and CDR2 sequences are MNHEY and SMNVEV (reference sequence). The CDR3 bases are TGTGCCAGCAGTCTCAGGGGTGGACCCCTCCACTTT. Its translation: CASSLRGGPLHF.

The J gene is TRBJ2-1, the V gene TRBV11-3, with a tentative D call TRBD2 (6 bases). The CDR3 is 16 residues long. Germline values: CDR1 SGHNT, CDR2 YENEEA. V lost 4 bases, J lost 0 bases, and 13 bases lay in between. CDR3 protein: CASSSGAPGSYNEQFF. The CDR3 region has the DNA TGTGCCAGCAGCTCGGGAGCCCCGGGCTCCTACAATGAGCAGTTCTTC.

On this clone itself: The junction shows a germline mismatch at one end, possibly a read error. The chain carries TRBV30 and TRBJ2-7, with 9 bases identical to TRBD1. Germline V gene data show CDR1 as GTSNPN and CDR2 as SVGIG (reference sequence). This CDR3 contains 19 residues. The CDR3 region has the DNA TGTGCCTGGAGTGTACCGGGACAGGGTTCAAGACCGAAGGCCTACAAGCAGTACTTC. Amino acids: CAWSVPGQGSRPKAYKQYF.

The rearrangement uses TRBV29-1 and TRBJ2-5, with 11 nucleotides matching TRBD1. The ends lost 4 bases at V and 4 bases at J; junction bases unmatched: 5. CDR3 size: 14 residues. CDR1 is SQVTM, CDR2 ANQGSEA, per germline. Here the CDR3 reads CSVVGQGVSETQYF. As DNA, the CDR3 is TGCAGCGTTGTGGGACAGGGGGTCTCAGAGACCCAGTACTTC. Full variable domain (missing parts from reference TRBV29-1 and TRBJ2-5): SAVISQKPSRDICQRGTSLTIQCQVDSQVTMMFWYRQQPGQSLTLIATANQGSEATYESGFVIDKFPISRPNLTFSTLTVSNMSPEDSSIYLCSVVGQGVSETQYFGPGTRLLVL.

The rearrangement uses TRBV4-1 and TRBJ1-2, with TRBD1 matching 9 bases. The trim removed 4 bases at V and 2 bases at J, leaving 5 bases unmatched. Germline assignment: CDR1 MGHRA and CDR2 YSYEKL. The CDR3 extends over 15 amino acids. CDR3 DNA sequence: TGCGCCAGCAGCCGAGGACAGGGGCAGAACTATGGCTACACCTTC. Amino acids: CASSRGQGQNYGYTF.

The CDR3: CAISGGGNSGNTIYF. The CDR3 nucleotides are TGTGCCATCAGTGGGGGCGGCAACTCTGGAAACACCATATATTTT. The rearrangement uses TRBV10-3 and TRBJ1-3; D may be TRBD1 (5 bases). V gave up 4 bases and J gave up 0 bases, with 10 bases separating them. Germline lookup yields CDR1 ENHRY and CDR2 SYGVKD. The CDR3 extends over 15 amino acids.

The rearrangement uses TRBV7-9 and TRBJ1-1, with a possible D match to TRBD1 (5 bases). The length of the CDR3 is 14 residues. Trimming left V 0 bases short and J 4 bases short, with 9 bases between. Germline loops: CDR1 SEHNR, CDR2 FQNEAQ (reference sequence). This CDR3 reads CASSLAGGSTEAFF. DNA of the CDR3: TGTGCCAGCAGCTTAGCGGGGGGGAGCACTGAAGCTTTCTTT.

V usage is TRBV30 and J usage is TRBJ2-7; 9 bases are a match to TRBD1. The CDR3 sequence is 16 residues long. V shed 1 base, J shed 3 bases, and the junction held 10 bases outside the gene matches. CDR1 and CDR2 (germline): GTSNPN, SVGIG (reference sequence). The CDR3 nucleotides read TGTGCCTGGAGTGGTGTGGGACAGGGAGCCCACTACGAGCAGTACTTC. This gives the protein CAWSGVGQGAHYEQYF.

This chain links TRBV28 with TRBJ2-7, with D perhaps being TRBD1 or TRBD2 (5 bases each). The CDR3 extends over 13 amino acids. Trimming took off 0 bases at V and 6 bases at J, with 9 bases between the two ends. Germline V CDR1 and CDR2: MDHEN, SYDVKM. The CDR3 sequence is CASSLWGTVEQYF. The CDR3 DNA sequence: TGTGCCAGCAGTTTATGGGGGACGGTCGAGCAGTACTTC.

This clone occurred a few times. The chain links TRBV28 to TRBJ1-5, with TRBD1 matching over 10 bases. Unmatched junction bases numbered 5, after V lost 6 bases and J lost 3 bases. CDR3 length equals 15 residues. Germline CDR1 reads MDHEN; CDR2 reads SYDVKM. The CDR3 DNA reads TGTGCCAGCAGACGACAGGGGGCAAACAATCAGCCCCAGCATTTT. This encodes CASRRQGANNQPQHF.

The sample holds a few counts of this clone. V is TRBV5-1 and J is TRBJ2-5, with D tentatively TRBD2 (6 bases). The germline gives CDR1 SGHRS, CDR2 YFSETQ. The CDR3 sequence is 16 residues long. V was trimmed by 4 bases and J by 2 bases, leaving 18 bases between them. The CDR3 loop is CASSPPHGGTQETQYF. CDR3 sequence (DNA): TGCGCCAGCAGCCCACCCCATGGGGGGACGCAAGAGACCCAGTACTTC.

This chain connects TRBV4-3 to TRBJ2-1; 12 bases are shared with TRBD2. With 5 bases clipped from V and 7 bases from J, the junction kept 6 bases outside the gene matches. Germline lookup yields CDR1 LGHNA and CDR2 YSLEER. The CDR3 has 15 amino acids. This chain's CDR3 is CASSSTSGRLNEQFF. The DNA for the CDR3 is TGCGCCAGCAGCAGTACTAGCGGGAGGCTTAATGAGCAGTTCTTC.

The chain joins TRBV7-9 to TRBJ1-3; possible D gene TRBD1, 5 bases. V dropped 5 bases and J dropped 4 bases, with 18 bases sitting between them. Germline CDR1 and CDR2: SEHNR and FQNEAQ (reference sequence). The length of the CDR3 is 16 residues. The DNA for the CDR3 is TGTGCCAGCAGCGGCCTAACGTGGGGGAGAGGAAACACCATATATTTT. It translates to CASSGLTWGRGNTIYF. The complete variable domain, with remaining parts taken from reference TRBV7-9 and TRBJ1-3, reads DTGVSQNPRHKITKRGQNVTFRCDPISEHNRLYWYRQTLGQGPEFLTYFQNEAQLEKSRLLSDRFSAERPKGSFSTLEIQRTEQGDSAMYLCASSGLTWGRGNTIYFGEGSWLTVV.

The J gene is TRBJ2-1, the V gene TRBV15; 9 bases line up with TRBD2. V lost 0 bases, J lost 4 bases, and 4 bases stayed unmatched. The CDR3 spans 16 residues. Per the germline V gene, CDR1 is LNHNV and CDR2 is YYDKDF (reference sequence). The CDR3 bases are TGTGCCACCAGCAGAGACCTAGCGGGGACATACAATGAGCAGTTCTTC. Translating it yields CATSRDLAGTYNEQFF. The complete variable domain, with remaining parts taken from reference TRBV15 and TRBJ2-1, reads DAMVIQNPRYQVTQFGKPVTLSCSQTLNHNVMYWYQQKSSQAPKLLFHYYDKDFNNEADTPDNFQSRRPNTSFCFLDIRSPGLGDTAMYLCATSRDLAGTYNEQFFGPGTRLTVL.

The gene calls are TRBV10-3 and TRBJ1-4, with D uncertain. The ends were cut back, 3 bases at V and 5 bases at J, with 13 bases in the middle. There are 15 residues in the CDR3. Germline CDR1 and CDR2: ENHRY and SYGVKD. The CDR3 protein is CAISDSVASNEKLFF. CDR3 DNA: TGTGCCATCAGTGATAGCGTCGCTTCGAATGAAAAACTGTTTTTT.

The J gene is TRBJ2-3, the V gene TRBV11-3; D remains ambiguous. The V gene's germline CDR1 is SGHNT and CDR2 YENEEA. CDR3 length: 16 residues. The V end was cut by 3 bases, the J end by 6 bases, with 19 bases between. This chain's CDR3 is CASSFISGNIGDTQYF. The CDR3 bases are TGTGCCAGCAGCTTCATCTCTGGCAATATCGGTGATACGCAGTATTTT.

The J gene is TRBJ1-4, the V gene TRBV30; TRBD1 might be the D (5 bases). Germline V CDR1 and CDR2: GTSNPN, SVGIG (reference sequence). Trimming removed 1 base from V and 10 bases from J, with 13 bases in between. The CDR3 is made up of 13 amino acids. CDR3 protein: CAWSGEGLGKLFF. CDR3 DNA: TGTGCCTGGAGTGGCGAGGGGTTGGGAAAACTGTTTTTT.

CDR3 protein: CASTEGSVSYEQYF. In DNA form, the CDR3 reads TGTGCCAGCACGGAAGGCAGCGTTTCCTACGAGCAGTACTTC. The chain links TRBV6-6 to TRBJ2-7; D not resolved. V was pared by 7 bases and J by 1 base, with 14 bases between. The CDR3 consists of 14 residues. CDR1 and CDR2 (germline): MNHNY, SVGAGI (reference sequence).

The chain is built from TRBV4-3 and TRBJ1-1; 7 bases match TRBD1. Germline V gives CDR1 LGHNA, CDR2 YSLEER. With 6 bases clipped from V and 8 bases from J, the junction kept 9 bases outside the gene matches. The CDR3 spans 13 residues. CDR3 in amino acids: CASRVDRVAEAFF. DNA of the CDR3: TGCGCCAGCAGGGTAGACAGGGTGGCGGAAGCTTTCTTT.

The rearrangement links TRBV28 to TRBJ1-2, with D tentatively TRBD1 (5 bases). The V end was cut by 4 bases, the J end by 5 bases, with 20 bases between. CDR1 is MDHEN, CDR2 SYDVKM, per germline. This CDR3 has 16 residues. Here the CDR3 reads CASSSAGVRAGYGYTF. DNA for the CDR3: TGTGCCAGCAGTTCCGCGGGGGTAAGGGCGGGGTATGGCTACACCTTC.

This clone was detected a few times. The chain joins TRBV19 to TRBJ1-6, with TRBD1 as a possible D gene (5 bases). CDR1 and CDR2 (germline): LNHDA, SQIVND (reference sequence). The CDR3 consists of 14 residues. V dropped 3 bases and J dropped 7 bases, with 10 bases sitting between them. CDR3 nucleotide sequence: TGTGCCAGTAGTATGGGGCGTCGAAATTCACCCCTCCACTTT. It translates to CASSMGRRNSPLHF.

The V gene is TRBV11-2, the J gene TRBJ2-2, with a weak D call TRBD2 (5 bases). The CDR3 has 16 residues. Germline CDR1 SGHAT, CDR2 FQNNGV. The ends were cut back, 7 bases at V and 2 bases at J, with 17 bases in the middle. This chain's CDR3 is CASKGGVPRNTGELFF. The DNA of the CDR3 is TGTGCCAGCAAAGGAGGAGTCCCTAGAAACACCGGGGAGCTGTTTTTT.

The chain employs TRBV28 and TRBJ1-2; D gene ambiguous. The V gene's germline CDR1 is MDHEN and CDR2 SYDVKM. The CDR3 totals 15 residues. Trimming removed 3 bases at V and 7 bases at J, with 18 bases between. The CDR3 is CASSLIGGVLGGYTF. CDR3 nucleotides: TGTGCCAGCAGTTTGATCGGCGGAGTTTTGGGTGGCTACACCTTC.